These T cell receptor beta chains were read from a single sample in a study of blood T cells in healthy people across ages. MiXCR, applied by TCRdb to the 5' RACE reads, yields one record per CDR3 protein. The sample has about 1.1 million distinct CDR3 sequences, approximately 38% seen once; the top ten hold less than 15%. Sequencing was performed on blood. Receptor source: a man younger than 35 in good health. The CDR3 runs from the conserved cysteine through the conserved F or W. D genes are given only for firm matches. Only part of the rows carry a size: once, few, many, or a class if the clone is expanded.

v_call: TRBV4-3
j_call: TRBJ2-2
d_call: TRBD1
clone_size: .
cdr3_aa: CAGSQDLGDRVNTGELFF
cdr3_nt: TGCGCCGGCAGCCAAGATCTTGGTGACAGGGTGAACACCGGGGAGCTGTTTTTT

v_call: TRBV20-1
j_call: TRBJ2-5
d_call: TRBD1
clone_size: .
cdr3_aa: CSATNQDRAQETQYF
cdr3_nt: TGCAGTGCGACAAACCAAGACAGGGCGCAAGAGACCCAGTACTTC

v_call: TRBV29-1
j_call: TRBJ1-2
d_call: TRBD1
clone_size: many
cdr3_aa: CSVLGGQWANYGYTF
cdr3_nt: TGCAGCGTTTTAGGGGGCCAGTGGGCTAACTATGGCTACACCTTC

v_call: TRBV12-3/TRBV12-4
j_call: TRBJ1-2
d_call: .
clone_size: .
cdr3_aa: CASSLGGLTGYTF
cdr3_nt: TGTGCCAGCAGTTTAGGGGGGCTTACCGGCTACACCTTC

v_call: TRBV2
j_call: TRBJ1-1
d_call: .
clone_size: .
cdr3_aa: CASSEIDSTLRSEAFF
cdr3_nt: TGTGCCAGCAGTGAGATAGACAGCACCCTACGATCTGAAGCTTTCTTT

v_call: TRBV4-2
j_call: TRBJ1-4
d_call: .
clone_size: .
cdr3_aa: CASSQRGANEKLFF
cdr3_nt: TGTGCCAGCAGCCAACGGGGGGCTAATGAAAAACTGTTTTTT

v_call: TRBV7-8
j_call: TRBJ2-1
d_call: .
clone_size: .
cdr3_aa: CASSPHHSRTINEQFF
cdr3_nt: TGTGCCAGCAGCCCACACCACTCTCGGACTATCAATGAGCAGTTCTTC

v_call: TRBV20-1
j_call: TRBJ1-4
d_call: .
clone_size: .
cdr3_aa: CSASTDRFNEKLFF
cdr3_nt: TGCAGTGCTAGTACCGACAGATTTAATGAAAAACTGTTTTTT

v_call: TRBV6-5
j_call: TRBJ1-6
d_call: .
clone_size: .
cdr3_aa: CASSLKERVGSPLHF
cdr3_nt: TGTGCCAGCAGCCTGAAAGAGAGGGTTGGTTCACCCCTCCACTTT

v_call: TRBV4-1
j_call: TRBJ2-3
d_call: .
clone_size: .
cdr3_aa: CASSQAWRVGTGTQYF
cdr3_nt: TGCGCCAGCAGCCAAGCGTGGAGGGTCGGTACAGGTACGCAGTATTTT

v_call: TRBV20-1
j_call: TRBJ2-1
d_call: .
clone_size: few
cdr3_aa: CSARDSAQYNEQFF
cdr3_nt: TGCAGTGCTCGGGACTCGGCACAATACAATGAGCAGTTCTTC

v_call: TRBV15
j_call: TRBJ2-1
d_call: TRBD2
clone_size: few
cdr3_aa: CATSRGPSGNNEQFF
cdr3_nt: TGTGCCACCAGCAGAGGACCTAGCGGAAACAATGAGCAGTTCTTC

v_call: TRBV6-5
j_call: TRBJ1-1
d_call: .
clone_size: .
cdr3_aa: CASSVDSMGTEAFF
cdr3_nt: TGTGCCAGCAGTGTCGACAGTATGGGCACTGAAGCTTTCTTT

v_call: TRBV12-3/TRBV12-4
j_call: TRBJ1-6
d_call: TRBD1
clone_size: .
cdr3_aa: CASSHLGQGYNSPLHF
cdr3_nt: TGTGCCAGCAGTCACCTAGGACAGGGGTATAATTCACCCCTCCACTTT

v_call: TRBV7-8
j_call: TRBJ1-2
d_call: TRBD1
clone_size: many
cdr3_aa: CASSLASKTGEYGYTF
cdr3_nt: TGTGCCAGCAGCTTAGCGTCTAAAACAGGGGAATATGGCTACACCTTC

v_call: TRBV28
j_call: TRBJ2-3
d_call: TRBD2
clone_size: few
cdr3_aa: CASSPGGTAWDTQYF
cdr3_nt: TGTGCCAGCAGCCCGGGAGGGACGGCCTGGGATACGCAGTATTTT